Listed below are T cell receptor beta chains from one sample, sequenced in a study of PD-1 blockade in mismatch repair-deficient tumors. Assay: immunoSEQ multiplex PCR; the TCRdb copy retains only in-frame clones and omits some. The table includes about 120,000 clones, over 65% detected once. Sequenced here: peripheral blood, sampled roughly 60 weeks after starting pembrolizumab. The receptor set was obtained from an adult with mismatch repair-deficient cancer. Each CDR3 is given with its conserved first and last residue. The D gene is left open where the match is weak. Clone size is shown for a subset of rows, as once, few, many or a class of expanded clone.

- | - | TRBJ1-1 | TRBV18 | TGTGCCAGCTCAGACGGTGAAGCTTTCTTT | CASSDGEAFF
- | - | TRBJ2-7 | TRBV5-4 | TGTGCCAGCAGCGCTAACTCCTACGAGCAGTACTTC | CASSANSYEQYF
TRBD1 | few | TRBJ1-1 | TRBV7-9 | TGTGCCGGGACAGCGCCTCTGAACACTGAAGCTTTCTTT | CAGTAPLNTEAFF
- | - | TRBJ1-1 | TRBV5-6 | TGTGCCAGCAGCCCCGGTGGGAACACTGAAGCTTTCTTT | CASSPGGNTEAFF
TRBD1 | - | TRBJ2-1 | TRBV5-1 | TGCGCCAGCAGCTGGGGTTGGGGCAGGGGGTTGTACAATGAGCAGTTCTTC | CASSWGWGRGLYNEQFF
- | - | TRBJ2-7 | TRBV21-1 | TGTGCCAGGCGACACAGGACCTACGAGCAGTACTTC | CARRHRTYEQYF
- | - | TRBJ1-4 | TRBV7-6 | TGTGCCAGCAGCTCCGGACCGGGACGGACTAATGAAAAACTGTTTTTT | CASSSGPGRTNEKLFF
- | - | TRBJ2-5 | TRBV7-9 | TGTGCCAGCAGCTTAAAAGGCAGAGAAGAGACCCAGTACTTC | CASSLKGREETQYF
TRBD2 | - | TRBJ2-5 | TRBV14 | TGTGCCAGCAGCCAGGGACTATGGGAGACCCAGTACTTC | CASSQGLWETQYF
- | - | TRBJ1-5 | TRBV19 | TGTGCCAGTAGCTGGGGATCTCTGGCTCAGCCCCAGCATTTT | CASSWGSLAQPQHF
- | - | TRBJ1-1 | TRBV2 | TGTGCCAGCAGTCCAATGGGGGGTAACACTGAAGCTTTCTTT | CASSPMGGNTEAFF
- | - | TRBJ1-2 | TRBV14 | TGTGCCAGCAGCCAAGATGGCGAGTACTATGGCTACACCTTC | CASSQDGEYYGYTF
- | - | TRBJ2-7 | TRBV27 | TGTGCCAGCACCCCAGGGGGGCGGGGGGACGAGCAGTACTTC | CASTPGGRGDEQYF
- | - | TRBJ2-6 | TRBV7-3 | TGTGCCAGCAGCTTAGGGGGCGGTGGGGCCAACGTCCTGACTTTC | CASSLGGGGANVLTF
TRBD2 | - | TRBJ2-3 | TRBV7-3 | TGTGCCAGCAGCTTAGATGGGAGGGCCTCCCGGGATACGCAGTATTTT | CASSLDGRASRDTQYF
- | few | TRBJ2-7 | TRBV4-2 | TGTGCCAGCAGCCATCCCACCTACGAGCAGTACTTC | CASSHPTYEQYF
- | - | TRBJ1-2 | TRBV18 | TGTGCCAGCTCACCACGGGAACGGGGTTCGAAAGGCTACACCTTC | CASSPRERGSKGYTF
- | - | TRBJ2-7 | TRBV7-6 | TGTGCCAGCAGCCCCAATTACGGCAGTCCTTACGAGCAGTACTTC | CASSPNYGSPYEQYF